Listed here is a single T cell receptor beta chain. What it binds is not known. V dropped 0 bases and J dropped 3; count of bases not matched to a gene: 5. This CDR3 is 17 amino acids long. Germline CDR1 and CDR2: LGHNA and YNFKEQ. Alongside a J-beta primer mix, a sample-barcoded 5' primer served in a second PCR lasting about 7 to 12 cycles. TCRdb reprocessed the 5' RACE reads via MiXCR and lists one record per CDR3 protein. The table records about 640,000 distinct CDR3 sequences, 58% of them present only once. These data originate in a study of blood T cells in healthy people across ages. Study-level findings and limits: Unsorted PBMCs prevented conclusive naive versus antigen-experienced comparison. Long-lived donors carried more naive CD4+ cells and greater diversity than aged donors.

Samples each yielded at least 6 micrograms of total RNA. Sequencing was performed on blood. This sequence originates from a man aged 55 to 70 in good health. The chain links TRBV4-2 to TRBJ2-4; 10 positions match TRBD2. The CDR3 loop is CASSQESGGASKNIQYF. Here the CDR3 DNA reads TGTGCCAGCAGCCAAGAGAGCGGGGGGGCGAGCAAAAACATTCAGTACTTC.